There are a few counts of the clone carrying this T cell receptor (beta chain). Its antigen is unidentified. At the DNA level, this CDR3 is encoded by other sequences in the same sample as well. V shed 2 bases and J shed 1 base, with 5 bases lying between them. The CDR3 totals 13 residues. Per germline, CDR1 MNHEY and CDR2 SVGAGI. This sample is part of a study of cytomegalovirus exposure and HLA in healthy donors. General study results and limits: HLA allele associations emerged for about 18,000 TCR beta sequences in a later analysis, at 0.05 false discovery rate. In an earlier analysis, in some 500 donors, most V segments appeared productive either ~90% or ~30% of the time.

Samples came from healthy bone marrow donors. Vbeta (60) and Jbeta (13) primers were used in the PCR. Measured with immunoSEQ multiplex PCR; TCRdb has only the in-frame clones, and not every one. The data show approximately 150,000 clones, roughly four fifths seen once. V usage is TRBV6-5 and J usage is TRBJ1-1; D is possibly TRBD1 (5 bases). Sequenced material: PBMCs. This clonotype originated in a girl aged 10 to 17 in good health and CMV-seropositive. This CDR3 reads CASSYQGNTEAFF. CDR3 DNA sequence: TGTGCCAGCAGTTACCAGGGGAACACTGAAGCTTTCTTT.